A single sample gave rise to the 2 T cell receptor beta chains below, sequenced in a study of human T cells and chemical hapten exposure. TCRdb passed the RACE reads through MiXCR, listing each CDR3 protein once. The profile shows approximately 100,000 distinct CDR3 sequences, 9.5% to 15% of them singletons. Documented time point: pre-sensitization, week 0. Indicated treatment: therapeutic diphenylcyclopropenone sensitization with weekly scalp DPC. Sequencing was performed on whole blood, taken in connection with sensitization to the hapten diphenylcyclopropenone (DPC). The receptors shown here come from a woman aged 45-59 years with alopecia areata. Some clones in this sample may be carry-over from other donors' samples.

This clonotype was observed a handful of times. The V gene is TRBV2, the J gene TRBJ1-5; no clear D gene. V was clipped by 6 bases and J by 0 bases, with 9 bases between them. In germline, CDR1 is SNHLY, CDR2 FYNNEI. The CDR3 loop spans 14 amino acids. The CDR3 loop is CASRIDISNQPQHF. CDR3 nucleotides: TGTGCCAGCAGGATAGACATTAGCAATCAGCCCCAGCATTTT.

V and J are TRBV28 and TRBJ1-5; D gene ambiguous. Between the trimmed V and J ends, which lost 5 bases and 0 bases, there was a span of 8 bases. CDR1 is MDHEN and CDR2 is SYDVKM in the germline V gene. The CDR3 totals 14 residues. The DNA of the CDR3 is TGTGCCAGCAGTCCCGGGCCTAGCAATCAGCCCCAGCATTTT. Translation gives CASSPGPSNQPQHF.